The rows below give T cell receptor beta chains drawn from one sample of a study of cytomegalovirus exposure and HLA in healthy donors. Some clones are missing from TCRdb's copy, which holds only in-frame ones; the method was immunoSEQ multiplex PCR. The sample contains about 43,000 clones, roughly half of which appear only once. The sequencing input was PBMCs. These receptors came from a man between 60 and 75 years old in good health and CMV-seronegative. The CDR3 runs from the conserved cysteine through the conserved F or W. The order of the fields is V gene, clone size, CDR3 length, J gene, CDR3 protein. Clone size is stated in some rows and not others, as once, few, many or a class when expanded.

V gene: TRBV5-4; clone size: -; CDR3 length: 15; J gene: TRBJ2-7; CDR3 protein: CASSLVLAGGGEQYF
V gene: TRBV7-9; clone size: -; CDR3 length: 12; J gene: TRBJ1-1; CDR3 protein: CASSEDSTEAFF
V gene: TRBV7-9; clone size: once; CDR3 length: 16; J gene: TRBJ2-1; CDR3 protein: CASSRYQGRSRNEQFF
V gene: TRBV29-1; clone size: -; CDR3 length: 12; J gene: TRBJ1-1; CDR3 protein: CSVIPRGTEAFF
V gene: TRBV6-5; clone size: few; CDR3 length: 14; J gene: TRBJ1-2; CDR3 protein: CASSYGQVNYGYTF
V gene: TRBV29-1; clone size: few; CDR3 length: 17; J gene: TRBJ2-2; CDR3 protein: CSVEILPGGANTGELFF
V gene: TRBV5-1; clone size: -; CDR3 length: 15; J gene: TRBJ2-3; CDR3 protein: CASSLAGPSTDTQYF
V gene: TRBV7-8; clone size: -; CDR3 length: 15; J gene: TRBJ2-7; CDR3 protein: CASRSDRDRVDEQYF
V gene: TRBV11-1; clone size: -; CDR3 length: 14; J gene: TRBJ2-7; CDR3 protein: CASSSTSGMGEQYF
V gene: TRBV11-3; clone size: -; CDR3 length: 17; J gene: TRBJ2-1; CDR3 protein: CASSFGLAGGGGNEQFF
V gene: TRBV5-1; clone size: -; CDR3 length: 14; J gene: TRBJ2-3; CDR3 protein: CASIDSTSTDTQYF
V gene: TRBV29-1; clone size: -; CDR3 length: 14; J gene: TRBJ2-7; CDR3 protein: CSVGGRELLYEQYF
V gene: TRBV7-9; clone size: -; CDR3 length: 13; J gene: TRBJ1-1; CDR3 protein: CASSSTLNTEAFF
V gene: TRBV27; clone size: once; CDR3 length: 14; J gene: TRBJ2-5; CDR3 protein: CASSPTGGKETQYF
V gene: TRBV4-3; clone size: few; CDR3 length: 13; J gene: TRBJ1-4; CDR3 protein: CASSQGRNEKLFF
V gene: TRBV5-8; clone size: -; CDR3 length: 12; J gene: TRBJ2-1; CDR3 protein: CASRADSNEQFF
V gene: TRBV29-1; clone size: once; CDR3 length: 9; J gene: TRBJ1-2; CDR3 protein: CSVSPGYTF
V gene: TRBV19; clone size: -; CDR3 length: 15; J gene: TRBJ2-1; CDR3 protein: CASSIGLAEYNEQFF
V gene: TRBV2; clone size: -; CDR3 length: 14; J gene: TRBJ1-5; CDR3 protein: CASSEYRVGQPQHF
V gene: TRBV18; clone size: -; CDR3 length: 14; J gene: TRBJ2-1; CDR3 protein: CASSPPGSRDEQFF
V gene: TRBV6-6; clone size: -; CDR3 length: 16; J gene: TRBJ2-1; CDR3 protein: CASSYSTAGSRNEQFF
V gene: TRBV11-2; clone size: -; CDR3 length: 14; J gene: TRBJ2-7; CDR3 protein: CASSSPGVTYEQYF
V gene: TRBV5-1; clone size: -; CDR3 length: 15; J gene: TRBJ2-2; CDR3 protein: CASSSGQGSIGELFF
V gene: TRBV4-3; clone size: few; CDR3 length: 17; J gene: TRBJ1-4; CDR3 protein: CASSQRVGQGASEKLFF
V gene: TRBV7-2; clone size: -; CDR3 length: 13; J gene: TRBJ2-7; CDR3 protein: CASSTDRVREQYF
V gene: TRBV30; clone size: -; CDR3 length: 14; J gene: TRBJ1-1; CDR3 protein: CAWSFGQLIPEAFF
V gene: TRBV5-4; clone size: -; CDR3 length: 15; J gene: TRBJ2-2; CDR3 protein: CASSRQGDGTGELFF
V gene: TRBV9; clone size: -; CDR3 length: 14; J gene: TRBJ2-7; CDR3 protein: CASSEGGSSYEQYF
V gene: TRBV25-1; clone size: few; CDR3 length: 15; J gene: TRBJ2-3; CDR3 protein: CASSEWRRGADTQYF
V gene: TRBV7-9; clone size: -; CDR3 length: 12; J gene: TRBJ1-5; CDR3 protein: CASSRSNQPQHF
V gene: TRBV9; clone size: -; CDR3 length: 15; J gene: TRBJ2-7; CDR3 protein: CASSVGASGTYEQYF
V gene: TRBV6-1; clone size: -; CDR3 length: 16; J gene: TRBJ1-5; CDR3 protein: CASSGRQGISNQPQHF
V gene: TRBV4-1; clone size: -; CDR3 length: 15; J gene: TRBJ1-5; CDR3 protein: CASSQEFTRDQPQHF
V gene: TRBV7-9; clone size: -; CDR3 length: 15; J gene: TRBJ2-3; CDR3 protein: CASRTRTRGMDTQYF
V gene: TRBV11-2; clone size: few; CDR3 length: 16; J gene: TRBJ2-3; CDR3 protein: CASSLDEAGSRDTQYF
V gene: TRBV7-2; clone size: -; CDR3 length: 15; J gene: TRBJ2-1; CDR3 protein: CASSLQMSSYNEQFF
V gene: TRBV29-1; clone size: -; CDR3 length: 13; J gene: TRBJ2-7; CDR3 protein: CSVELRQGYEQYF
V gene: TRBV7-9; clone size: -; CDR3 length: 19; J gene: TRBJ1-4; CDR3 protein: CASSSGPEALRSGNEKLFF
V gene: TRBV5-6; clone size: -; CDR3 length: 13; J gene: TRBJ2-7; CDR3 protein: CASSLAGPSEQYF
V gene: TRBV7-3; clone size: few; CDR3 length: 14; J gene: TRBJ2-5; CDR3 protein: CASSRWGGQETQYF
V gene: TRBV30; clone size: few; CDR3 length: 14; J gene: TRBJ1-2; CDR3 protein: CAWSTTGDLEGYTF
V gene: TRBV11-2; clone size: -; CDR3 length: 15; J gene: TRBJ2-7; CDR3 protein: CASSASRSFVYEQYF
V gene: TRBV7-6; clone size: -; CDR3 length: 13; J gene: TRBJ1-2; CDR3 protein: CASTQGQGHGYTF
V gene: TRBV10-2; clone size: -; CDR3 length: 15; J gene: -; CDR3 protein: CASSESPSGTYEQYF
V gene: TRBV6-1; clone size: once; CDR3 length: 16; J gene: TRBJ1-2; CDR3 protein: CASSEAVGGVGYGYTF
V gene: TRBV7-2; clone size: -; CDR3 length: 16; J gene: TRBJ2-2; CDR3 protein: CASSLRGRDDTGELFF
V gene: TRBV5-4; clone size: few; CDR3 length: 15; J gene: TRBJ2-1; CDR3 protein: CASSLRGGSYNEQFF
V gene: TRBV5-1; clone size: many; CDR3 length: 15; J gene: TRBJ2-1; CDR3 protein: CASSPPGRSYNEQFF
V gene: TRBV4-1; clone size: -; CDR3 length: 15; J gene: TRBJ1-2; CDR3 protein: CASSQERWANYGYTF